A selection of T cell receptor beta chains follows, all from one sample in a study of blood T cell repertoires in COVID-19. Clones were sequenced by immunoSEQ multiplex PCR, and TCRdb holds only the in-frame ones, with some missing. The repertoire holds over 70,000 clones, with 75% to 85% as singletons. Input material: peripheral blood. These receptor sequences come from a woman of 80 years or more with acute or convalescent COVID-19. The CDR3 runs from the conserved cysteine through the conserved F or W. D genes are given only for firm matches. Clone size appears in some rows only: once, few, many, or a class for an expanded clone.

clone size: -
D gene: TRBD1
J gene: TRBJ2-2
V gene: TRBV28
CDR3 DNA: TGTGCCATGGGGGACAGTACGAACACCGGGGAGCTGTTTTTT
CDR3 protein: CAMGDSTNTGELFF

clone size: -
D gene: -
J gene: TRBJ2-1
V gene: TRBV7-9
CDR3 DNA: TGTGCCAGCAGCCGCCCGGGCGGGATGGGCAATGAGCAGTTCTTC
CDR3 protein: CASSRPGGMGNEQFF

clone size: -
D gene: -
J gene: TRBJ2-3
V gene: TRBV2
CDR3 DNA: TGTGCCAGCAGCCGGGGGAATACAGATACGCAGTATTTT
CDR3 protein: CASSRGNTDTQYF

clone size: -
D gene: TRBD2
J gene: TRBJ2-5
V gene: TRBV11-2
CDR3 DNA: TGTGCCAGCAGCTTTACTAGCGGGGTGGTCGAGACCCAGTACTTC
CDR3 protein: CASSFTSGVVETQYF

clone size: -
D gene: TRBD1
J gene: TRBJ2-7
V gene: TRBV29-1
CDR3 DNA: TGCAGCGTTGGACAGGGTTCTTACGAGCAGTACTTC
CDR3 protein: CSVGQGSYEQYF

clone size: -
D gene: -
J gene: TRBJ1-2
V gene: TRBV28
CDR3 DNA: TGTGCCAGCAGCCCAACTACAGGGTCGGATGGCTACACCTTC
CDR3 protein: CASSPTTGSDGYTF

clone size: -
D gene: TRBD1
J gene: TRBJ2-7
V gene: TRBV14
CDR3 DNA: TGTGCCAGCAGCCAAGACAGGGGGATTAACGAGCAGTACTTC
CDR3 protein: CASSQDRGINEQYF

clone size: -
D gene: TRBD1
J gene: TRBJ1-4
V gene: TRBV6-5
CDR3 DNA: TGTGCCAGCAGACGAGGGACAGGGCGGGATGAAAAACTGTTTTTT
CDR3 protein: CASRRGTGRDEKLFF

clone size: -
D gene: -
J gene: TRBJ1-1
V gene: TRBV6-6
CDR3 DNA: TGTGCCAGCAGTTACGACTACACTGAAGCTTTCTTT
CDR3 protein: CASSYDYTEAFF

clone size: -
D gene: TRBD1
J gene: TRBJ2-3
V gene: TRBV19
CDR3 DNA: TGTGCCAGTAGTACCGGACAGGGTGAAGATACGCAGTATTTT
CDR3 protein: CASSTGQGEDTQYF

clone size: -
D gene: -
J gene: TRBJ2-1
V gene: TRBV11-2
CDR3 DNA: TGTGCCAGCAGCGCCACTAGATCCAATGAGCAGTTCTTC
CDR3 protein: CASSATRSNEQFF

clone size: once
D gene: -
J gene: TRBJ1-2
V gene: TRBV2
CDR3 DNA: TGTGCCAGCAGGGGACATGGACTCAACTATGGCTACACCTTC
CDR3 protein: CASRGHGLNYGYTF

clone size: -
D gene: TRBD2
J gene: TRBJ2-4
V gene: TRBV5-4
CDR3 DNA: TGTGCCAGCAGCTCGTTTTTGAGCGGGGGCCCCAAAAACATTCAGTACTTC
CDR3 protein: CASSSFLSGGPKNIQYF

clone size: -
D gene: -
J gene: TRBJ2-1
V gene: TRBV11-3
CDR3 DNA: TGTGCCAGCAGCCTGGGGAGGACCAGCGGGGAGCAGTTCTTC
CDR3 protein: CASSLGRTSGEQFF

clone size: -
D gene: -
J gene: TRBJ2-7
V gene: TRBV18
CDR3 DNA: TGTGCCAGCTCCGTAGACAGATACGAGCAGTACTTC
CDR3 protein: CASSVDRYEQYF

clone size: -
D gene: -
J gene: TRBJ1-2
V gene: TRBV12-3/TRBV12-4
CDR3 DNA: TGTGCCAGCAGTTCCGGTCCGAGCTATGGCTACACCTTC
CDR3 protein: CASSSGPSYGYTF

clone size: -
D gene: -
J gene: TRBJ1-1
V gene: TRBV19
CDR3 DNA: TGTGCCAGTAGGCCGACAGGAACTGTCATGAACACTGAAGCTTTCTTT
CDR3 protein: CASRPTGTVMNTEAFF

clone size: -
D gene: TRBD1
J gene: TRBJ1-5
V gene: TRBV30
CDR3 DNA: TGTGCCTGGAGTCGGACAGGGCTTTCGAGCAATCAGCCCCAGCATTTT
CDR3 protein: CAWSRTGLSSNQPQHF

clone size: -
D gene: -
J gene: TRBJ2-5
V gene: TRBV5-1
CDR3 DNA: TGCGCCAGCAGCTCATGGGAGGAGGACCCAGAGACCCAGTACTTC
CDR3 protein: CASSSWEEDPETQYF

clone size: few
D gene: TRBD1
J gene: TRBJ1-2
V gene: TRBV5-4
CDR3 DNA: TGTGCCAGCAGCGCCGGACAGGGTCGATCGCTCTATGGCTACACCTTC
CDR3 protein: CASSAGQGRSLYGYTF

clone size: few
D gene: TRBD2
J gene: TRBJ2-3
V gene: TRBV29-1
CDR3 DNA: TGCAGCGTTTCGGGGGGGGATACGCAGTATTTT
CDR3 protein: CSVSGGDTQYF

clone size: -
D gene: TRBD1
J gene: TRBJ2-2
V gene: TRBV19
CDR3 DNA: TGTGCCAGTAGGATCCTCGGGACAGGGAACACCGGGGAGCTGTTTTTT
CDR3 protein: CASRILGTGNTGELFF

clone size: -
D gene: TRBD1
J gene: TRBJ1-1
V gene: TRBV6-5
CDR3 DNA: TGTGCCAGCAGTCCCCGGGACAGGTGGAACACTGAAGCTTTCTTT
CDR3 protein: CASSPRDRWNTEAFF

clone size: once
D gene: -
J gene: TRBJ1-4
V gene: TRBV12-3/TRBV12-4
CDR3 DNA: TGTGCCAGCAGTCCAAGATCGGGGGTAAAACTGTTTTTT
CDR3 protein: CASSPRSGVKLFF

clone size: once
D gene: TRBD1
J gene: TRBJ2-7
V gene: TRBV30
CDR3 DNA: TGTGCCTGGACACAGGGGGCTGAGCAGTACTTC
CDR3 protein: CAWTQGAEQYF

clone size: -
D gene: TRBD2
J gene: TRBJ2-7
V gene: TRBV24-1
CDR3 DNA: TGTGCCACCAGTGATTCAAGGACTAGCGGGCACGAGCAGTACTTC
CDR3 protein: CATSDSRTSGHEQYF

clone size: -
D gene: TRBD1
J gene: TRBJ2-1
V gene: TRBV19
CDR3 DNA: TGTGCCAGTAATCCGACAGGGGGCAATGAGCAGTTCTTC
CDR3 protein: CASNPTGGNEQFF

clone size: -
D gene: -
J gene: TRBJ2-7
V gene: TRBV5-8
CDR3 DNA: TGTGCCAGCAGCAGGGAGACAGGAGCTCCTCCTCAGTACTTC
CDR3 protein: CASSRETGAPPQYF

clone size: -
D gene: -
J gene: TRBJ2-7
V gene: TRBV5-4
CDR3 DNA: TGTGCCAGCAGCTTGGGTTTGGGCAGTCCCTACGAGCAGTACTTC
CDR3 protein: CASSLGLGSPYEQYF

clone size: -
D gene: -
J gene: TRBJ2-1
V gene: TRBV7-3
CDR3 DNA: TGTGCCAGCAGCCCTGTTCGGGGTGAGCAGTTCTTC
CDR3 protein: CASSPVRGEQFF

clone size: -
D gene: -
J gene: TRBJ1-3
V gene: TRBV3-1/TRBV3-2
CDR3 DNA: TGTGCCAGCAGCCAAGGCCTCGGCAGGGTCCACTCTGGAAACACCATATATTTT
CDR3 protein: CASSQGLGRVHSGNTIYF

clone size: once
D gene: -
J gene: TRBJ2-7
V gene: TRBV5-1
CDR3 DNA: TGCGCCAGCAGCTTTAGCGGATCCTACGAGCAGTACTTC
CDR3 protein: CASSFSGSYEQYF

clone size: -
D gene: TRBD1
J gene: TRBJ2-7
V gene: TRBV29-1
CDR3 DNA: TGCAGCGTTGGAAGTTTCGGGACAGGTATCTCCTACGAGCAGTACTTC
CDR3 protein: CSVGSFGTGISYEQYF

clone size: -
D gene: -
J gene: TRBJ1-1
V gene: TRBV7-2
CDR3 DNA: TGTGCCAGCAGCACAGAGGGGGTCATGGTACCCACTGAAGCTTTCTTT
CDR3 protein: CASSTEGVMVPTEAFF

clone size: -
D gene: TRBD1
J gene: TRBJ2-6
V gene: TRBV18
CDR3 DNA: TGTGCCAGCTCACCACCCGGGACAGGGGCTGGGGCCAACGTCCTGACTTTC
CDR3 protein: CASSPPGTGAGANVLTF

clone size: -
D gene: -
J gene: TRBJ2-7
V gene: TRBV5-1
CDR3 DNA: TGCGCCAGCAGCGTAGTTGGCTACGAGCAGTACTTC
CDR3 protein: CASSVVGYEQYF

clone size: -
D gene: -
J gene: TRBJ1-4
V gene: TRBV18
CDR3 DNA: TGTGCCAGCTCACCCAGAGGCGGGACCGGGGAAAAACTGTTTTTT
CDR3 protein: CASSPRGGTGEKLFF

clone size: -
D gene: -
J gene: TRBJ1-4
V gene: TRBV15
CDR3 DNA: TGTGCCACCAGCAGAGATGGGGGCAGTTACGCAACTAATGAAAAACTGTTTTTT
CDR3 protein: CATSRDGGSYATNEKLFF

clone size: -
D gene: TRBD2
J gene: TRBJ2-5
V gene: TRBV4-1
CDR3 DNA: TGCGCCAGCAGCCAGCAGCGGGGGGCCGCAGATCAAGAGACCCAGTACTTC
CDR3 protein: CASSQQRGAADQETQYF

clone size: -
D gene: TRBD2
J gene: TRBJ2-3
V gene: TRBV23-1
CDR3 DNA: TGCGCCAGCAGTCAATCGACTAGCGGGCGCACAGATACGCAGTATTTT
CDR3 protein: CASSQSTSGRTDTQYF

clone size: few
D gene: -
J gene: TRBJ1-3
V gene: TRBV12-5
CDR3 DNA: TGTGCTAGTGGTTTGGTCCGGCAGGCTGGAAACACCATATATTTT
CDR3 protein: CASGLVRQAGNTIYF

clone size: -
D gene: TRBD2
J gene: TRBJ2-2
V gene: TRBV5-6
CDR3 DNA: TGTGCCAGCAGCTTGTCGGGAGGGGCGAACACCGGGGAGCTGTTTTTT
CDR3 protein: CASSLSGGANTGELFF

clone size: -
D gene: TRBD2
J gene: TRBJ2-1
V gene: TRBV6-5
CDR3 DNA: TGTGCCAGCAGGCGACTAGCGGAGTACAATGAGCAGTTCTTC
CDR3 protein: CASRRLAEYNEQFF

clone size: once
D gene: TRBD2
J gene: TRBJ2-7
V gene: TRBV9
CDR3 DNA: TGTGCCAGTTCGCGGGGGGGCCGCTACGAGCAGTACTTC
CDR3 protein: CASSRGGRYEQYF

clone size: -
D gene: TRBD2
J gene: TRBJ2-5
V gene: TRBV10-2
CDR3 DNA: TGCGCCAGCAGTGAAGGTGTAGCGGGCTACCCTAGGGGTGTGGAGACCCAGTACTTC
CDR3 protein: CASSEGVAGYPRGVETQYF

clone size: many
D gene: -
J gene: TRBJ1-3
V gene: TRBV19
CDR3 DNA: TGTGCCAGTAGTACTCCGGGACAAGCGAGCTCTGGAAACACCATATATTTT
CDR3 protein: CASSTPGQASSGNTIYF

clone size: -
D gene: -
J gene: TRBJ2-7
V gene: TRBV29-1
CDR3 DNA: TGCAGCGTTGGGGGGCCGAGCTCCTACGAGCAGTACTTC
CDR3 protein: CSVGGPSSYEQYF

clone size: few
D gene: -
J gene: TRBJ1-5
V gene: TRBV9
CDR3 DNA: TGTGCCAGCAGCGTCGGACTCATTCCACCCCAGCATTTT
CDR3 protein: CASSVGLIPPQHF

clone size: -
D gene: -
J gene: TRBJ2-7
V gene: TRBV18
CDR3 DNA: TGTGCCAGCTCACCGCAGGATTCCTACGAGCAGTACTTC
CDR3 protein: CASSPQDSYEQYF

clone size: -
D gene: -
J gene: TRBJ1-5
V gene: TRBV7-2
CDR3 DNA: TGTGCCAGCAGCTTCTCGGGGGGTAATCAGCCCCAGCATTTT
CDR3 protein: CASSFSGGNQPQHF

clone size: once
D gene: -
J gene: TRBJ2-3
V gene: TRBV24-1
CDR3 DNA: TGTGCCACCAAAGGGGGATGGAGCACAGATACGCAGTATTTT
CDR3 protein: CATKGGWSTDTQYF

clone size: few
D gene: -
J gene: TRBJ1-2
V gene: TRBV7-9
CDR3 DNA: TGTGCCAGCAGCCCTCAGGGAGGACGGACCTACGGTGGCTACACCTTC
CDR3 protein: CASSPQGGRTYGGYTF